The entry that follows covers one T cell receptor (beta chain) sequence. The data originate from a study of blood T cell repertoires in COVID-19. Turning to the study itself: There were acute and convalescent COVID-19 samples, and they came from the United States, Italy and Spain. PBMCs, B-cell-depleted T cells, or T cells were the source of the cDNA or gDNA that made up the material.

J was trimmed by 0 bases and V by 0 bases; bases with no gene match: 6. Per the germline V gene, CDR1 is SGDLS and CDR2 is YYNGEE. The CDR3 loop spans 18 amino acids. As originally analysed: Reference gene primer amplification in the assay estimated nucleated cell counts. The repertoire was sequenced with immunoSEQ multiplex PCR; TCRdb's copy has only in-frame clones and lacks some. V, J and clone size derive from that table, while D and trimming were established from the DNA sequence. The sample records about 33,000 clones, 88% being singletons. V is TRBV9 and J is TRBJ2-3; the match to TRBD2 covers 11 bases. This sequence originates from a human donor in a cohort sampled during active COVID-19. Sequencing was carried out using peripheral blood. CDR3 loop: CASSVAGTSGGSTDTQYF. The CDR3 coding sequence is TGTGCCAGCAGCGTAGCCGGGACTAGCGGAGGGAGCACAGATACGCAGTATTTT.